This is a list of T cell receptor beta chains from one sample in a study of technical replicates of blood from several donors. Repertoires were generated with immunoSEQ multiplex PCR, while TCRdb's copy carries only in-frame clones and drops some. The sample lists some 58,000 clones, roughly 94% seen once, with 0.22% in the top ten. The source material was T cells isolated from PBMCs. The receptors shown here come from a human donor in good health. Both conserved end residues are part of each CDR3. Fields, in order: clone size, V gene, J gene, D gene, CDR3 DNA, CDR3 protein. The D gene is left open where the match is weak. Clone sizes are given selectively: once, few, many, or a class where the clone is expanded.

size: NA
V: TRBV28
J: TRBJ1-4
D: TRBD1
DNA: TGTGCCAGCAGCTCCGGGACAGGGGAGGAAAAACTGTTTTTT
CDR3: CASSSGTGEEKLFF

size: NA
V: TRBV11-2
J: TRBJ2-4
D: NA
DNA: TGTGCCAGCAGCTTAGACGGGGGGCGGGAGTACTTC
CDR3: CASSLDGGREYF

size: NA
V: TRBV29-1
J: TRBJ2-1
D: NA
DNA: TGCAGCGTTGCGGACAATGAGCAGTTCTTC
CDR3: CSVADNEQFF

size: NA
V: TRBV5-1
J: TRBJ2-2
D: TRBD2
DNA: TGCGCCAGCAGCTTCTTCGGGCTAGCGGGAGGGCCGGTCACCGGGGAGCTGTTTTTT
CDR3: CASSFFGLAGGPVTGELFF

size: NA
V: TRBV5-6
J: TRBJ1-2
D: NA
DNA: TGTGCCAGCAGCTTGACAGGGACCGGGGTCTATGGCTACACCTTC
CDR3: CASSLTGTGVYGYTF

size: NA
V: TRBV9
J: TRBJ2-4
D: TRBD1
DNA: TGTGCCAGCAGCTGGACAGGGAGAGGAAACATTCAGTACTTC
CDR3: CASSWTGRGNIQYF

size: NA
V: TRBV7-9
J: TRBJ2-2
D: NA
DNA: TGTGCCAGCAGCGCCTGGACTGAAGGCCGGAGCGGGGAGCTGTTTTTT
CDR3: CASSAWTEGRSGELFF

size: NA
V: TRBV10-2
J: TRBJ2-5
D: TRBD1
DNA: TGCGCCAGCAGTGAGGCGGGGACAGGGGGCGCCGGGACCCAGTACTTC
CDR3: CASSEAGTGGAGTQYF

size: once
V: TRBV5-1
J: TRBJ1-1
D: NA
DNA: TGCGCCAGCAGCTTGAGTTGGCAGGGGCCACGGCTCAAGAACACTGAAGCTTTCTTT
CDR3: CASSLSWQGPRLKNTEAFF

size: NA
V: TRBV14
J: TRBJ1-2
D: NA
DNA: TGTGCCAGCAGCCAAGCCAGCAGGCCATTAAACTATGGCTACACCTTC
CDR3: CASSQASRPLNYGYTF

size: NA
V: TRBV6-5
J: TRBJ2-1
D: NA
DNA: TGTGCCAGCAGTTACTACACCTCCGATTATGAGCAGTTCTTC
CDR3: CASSYYTSDYEQFF

size: NA
V: TRBV29-1
J: TRBJ1-1
D: NA
DNA: TGCAGCGCCCCTATTCGGGGGTATGGGACTGAAGCTTTCTTT
CDR3: CSAPIRGYGTEAFF

size: NA
V: TRBV11-2
J: TRBJ2-7
D: TRBD2
DNA: TGTGCCAGCAGCTTAGACCGACTAGCGGGAGGGTCCCACGAGCAGTACTTC
CDR3: CASSLDRLAGGSHEQYF

size: NA
V: TRBV28
J: TRBJ2-5
D: NA
DNA: TGTGCCAGCAGTTCGACAGGTACGGATGACCAAGAGACCCAGTACTTC
CDR3: CASSSTGTDDQETQYF

size: NA
V: TRBV7-9
J: TRBJ2-1
D: TRBD2
DNA: TGTGCCAGCAGTAACGGGGGGTCCTACAATGAGCAGTTCTTC
CDR3: CASSNGGSYNEQFF

size: NA
V: TRBV10-1
J: TRBJ2-3
D: NA
DNA: TGCGCCAGCAGTGACAAACGGGGCACAGATACGCAGTATTTT
CDR3: CASSDKRGTDTQYF

size: NA
V: TRBV7-9
J: TRBJ2-7
D: NA
DNA: TGTGCCAGCAGCCCCCACCGAACACGGAGGGTCGAGCAGTACTTC
CDR3: CASSPHRTRRVEQYF

size: NA
V: TRBV23-1
J: TRBJ1-2
D: NA
DNA: TGCGCCAGCAGTCAGCTGAGATGGGCAGGGAGGGTACGCGGCTACACCTTC
CDR3: CASSQLRWAGRVRGYTF

size: NA
V: TRBV5-1
J: TRBJ2-7
D: TRBD1
DNA: TGCGCCAGCAGCCCCGGAGACAGGGCTGGCGAGCAGTACTTC
CDR3: CASSPGDRAGEQYF

size: NA
V: TRBV28
J: TRBJ1-1
D: NA
DNA: TGTGCCAGCAGTTTGGGGGGACGCAAAGCTTTCTTT
CDR3: CASSLGGRKAFF

size: NA
V: TRBV7-9
J: TRBJ1-5
D: NA
DNA: TGTGCCAGCAGCACCCGGGGGGGGGATCAGCCCCAGCATTTT
CDR3: CASSTRGGDQPQHF

size: NA
V: TRBV7-9
J: TRBJ1-2
D: NA
DNA: TGTGCCAGCAGCCCTGACAGGTTCCCTCGACTAAACTATGGCTACACCTTC
CDR3: CASSPDRFPRLNYGYTF

size: NA
V: TRBV7-9
J: TRBJ2-7
D: NA
DNA: TGTGCCAGCAGCTTAACTGCGTCCGAGCAGTACTTC
CDR3: CASSLTASEQYF

size: NA
V: TRBV10-3
J: TRBJ2-2
D: NA
DNA: TGTGCCATCAGTCCAGTTACTAGGACCGGGGAGCTGTTTTTT
CDR3: CAISPVTRTGELFF

size: NA
V: TRBV28
J: TRBJ2-4
D: TRBD1
DNA: TGTGCCAGTAGGACAGGGGGAGCCAAAAACATTCAGTACTTC
CDR3: CASRTGGAKNIQYF

size: NA
V: TRBV11-1
J: TRBJ2-7
D: NA
DNA: TGTGCCAGCAGCTCAAACCCGGGAGAGTCCTACGAGCAGTACTTC
CDR3: CASSSNPGESYEQYF

size: NA
V: TRBV7-2
J: TRBJ1-3
D: NA
DNA: TGTGCCAGCAGCCCAGTCCTAAAGGGGGGGATCTCTGGAAACACCATATATTTT
CDR3: CASSPVLKGGISGNTIYF

size: NA
V: TRBV11-3
J: TRBJ1-6
D: TRBD1
DNA: TGTGCCAGCAGTAGACAGGGGGCAGAGAATTCACCCCTCCACTTT
CDR3: CASSRQGAENSPLHF

size: NA
V: TRBV5-4
J: TRBJ2-7
D: TRBD1
DNA: TGTGCCAGCAGAAATGGGGACAGCACCTACGAGCAGTACTTC
CDR3: CASRNGDSTYEQYF

size: NA
V: TRBV15
J: TRBJ1-1
D: NA
DNA: TGTGCCACCAGTACTGCGGGGGTCATGAACACTGAAGCTTTCTTT
CDR3: CATSTAGVMNTEAFF

size: NA
V: TRBV11-2
J: TRBJ2-4
D: NA
DNA: TGTGCCAGCAGCTTAGGGAGGGGCATTCAGTACTTC
CDR3: CASSLGRGIQYF

size: once
V: TRBV9
J: TRBJ1-3
D: NA
DNA: TGTGCCAGCAGCGTGACAGGTGGTGGAAACACCATATATTTT
CDR3: CASSVTGGGNTIYF

size: NA
V: TRBV6-6
J: TRBJ2-7
D: TRBD2
DNA: TGTGCCAGCAGTTACGAGACTAGCAGCGAGCAGTACTTC
CDR3: CASSYETSSEQYF

size: NA
V: TRBV28
J: TRBJ2-3
D: TRBD2
DNA: TGTGCCAGCAGTTGTTATAGCGGGAGGGCCAAAGATACGCAGTATTTT
CDR3: CASSCYSGRAKDTQYF

size: NA
V: TRBV9
J: TRBJ1-1
D: NA
DNA: TGTGCCAGCAGCGTAGGGGGGGGTTCCCTTTACACTGAAGCTTTCTTT
CDR3: CASSVGGGSLYTEAFF

size: NA
V: TRBV10-2
J: TRBJ2-1
D: NA
DNA: TGCGCCAGCAGTGCACTAGGAGGAACCTACAATGAGCAGTTCTTC
CDR3: CASSALGGTYNEQFF

size: NA
V: TRBV29-1
J: TRBJ2-7
D: TRBD2
DNA: TGCAGCGTTGGGGGAATTCGGAGCGGGAGAACCTACGAGCAGTACTTC
CDR3: CSVGGIRSGRTYEQYF

size: NA
V: TRBV20-1
J: TRBJ2-5
D: NA
DNA: TGCAGTGCTTGGGACTGGGGGACCCAGTACTTC
CDR3: CSAWDWGTQYF

size: NA
V: TRBV7-8
J: TRBJ2-3
D: TRBD2
DNA: TGTGCCAGCAGCTTAGCGCAATGGCTAGCGGGAGATACGCAGTATTTT
CDR3: CASSLAQWLAGDTQYF

size: once
V: TRBV5-1
J: TRBJ1-3
D: NA
DNA: TGCGCCAGCAGCTTGGGAGCTAGCTCTGGAAACACCATATATTTT
CDR3: CASSLGASSGNTIYF

size: NA
V: TRBV5-1
J: TRBJ1-1
D: NA
DNA: TGCGCCAGCAGCCAGGACGGGGTTAACACTGAAGCTTTCTTT
CDR3: CASSQDGVNTEAFF

size: NA
V: TRBV5-1
J: TRBJ1-1
D: TRBD1
DNA: TGCGCCAGCAGCTGGGGGGACAGGGAGGGGTTCGACACTGAAGCTTTCTTT
CDR3: CASSWGDREGFDTEAFF

size: NA
V: TRBV10-2
J: TRBJ1-6
D: NA
DNA: TGCGCCAGCATCGGGGGGCGGTATAATTCACCCCTCCACTTT
CDR3: CASIGGRYNSPLHF

size: NA
V: TRBV18
J: TRBJ2-7
D: TRBD2
DNA: TGTGCCAGCTCACCCCCGGGACTAGCGGCCTCCTACGAGCAGTACTTC
CDR3: CASSPPGLAASYEQYF

size: NA
V: TRBV9
J: TRBJ1-3
D: NA
DNA: TGTGCCAGCAGCGTAGGGGCAGGTGCTGGAAACACCATATATTTT
CDR3: CASSVGAGAGNTIYF

size: NA
V: TRBV5-6
J: TRBJ2-7
D: NA
DNA: TGTGCCAGCAGAGACTACAGGGCCTACGAGCAGTACTTC
CDR3: CASRDYRAYEQYF

size: once
V: TRBV28
J: TRBJ2-4
D: NA
DNA: TGTGCCAGCAGCCCTCCAGGGGAAGGAAACATTCAGTACTTC
CDR3: CASSPPGEGNIQYF

size: NA
V: TRBV28
J: TRBJ1-5
D: TRBD1
DNA: TGTGCCAGCAGCGAACTCACAGGGGTCCGCAATCAGCCCCAGCATTTT
CDR3: CASSELTGVRNQPQHF

size: NA
V: TRBV10-2
J: TRBJ1-6
D: NA
DNA: TGCGCCAGCAGCGAGTTTGGGGGGGAATCACCCCTCCACTTT
CDR3: CASSEFGGESPLHF

size: NA
V: TRBV5-1
J: TRBJ2-2
D: TRBD1
DNA: TGCGCCAGCAGCTGGGACAGGGTAGACACCGGGGAGCTGTTTTTT
CDR3: CASSWDRVDTGELFF

size: NA
V: TRBV11-2
J: TRBJ2-2
D: TRBD2
DNA: TGTGCCAGCAGCTACTGGGGCGGGACTAGTCCCACCGGGGAGCTGTTTTTT
CDR3: CASSYWGGTSPTGELFF

size: NA
V: TRBV28
J: TRBJ2-3
D: TRBD2
DNA: TGTGCCAGCAGTTCTACCTCGGGACTAGCGGGAGCACAGTATTTT
CDR3: CASSSTSGLAGAQYF

size: NA
V: TRBV5-1
J: TRBJ2-1
D: NA
DNA: TGCGCCAGCAGCTTACACCCCGACGGGTACAATGAGCAGTTCTTC
CDR3: CASSLHPDGYNEQFF

size: NA
V: TRBV5-4
J: TRBJ2-3
D: NA
DNA: TGTGCCAGCAGCCCGCCGGGACTGACGAGGACAGATACGCAGTATTTT
CDR3: CASSPPGLTRTDTQYF

size: NA
V: TRBV11-2
J: TRBJ2-7
D: TRBD1
DNA: TGTGCCAGCAGCTTGTCGGATACAGGGGACGAGCAGTACTTC
CDR3: CASSLSDTGDEQYF

size: NA
V: TRBV10-3
J: TRBJ1-1
D: TRBD1
DNA: TGTGCCATCACCATGACAGGGGCGATGAACGCTGAAGCTTTCTTT
CDR3: CAITMTGAMNAEAFF

size: NA
V: TRBV14
J: TRBJ2-7
D: NA
DNA: TGTGCCAGCAGTCATACTAGGCTGAGATACGAGCAGTACTTC
CDR3: CASSHTRLRYEQYF